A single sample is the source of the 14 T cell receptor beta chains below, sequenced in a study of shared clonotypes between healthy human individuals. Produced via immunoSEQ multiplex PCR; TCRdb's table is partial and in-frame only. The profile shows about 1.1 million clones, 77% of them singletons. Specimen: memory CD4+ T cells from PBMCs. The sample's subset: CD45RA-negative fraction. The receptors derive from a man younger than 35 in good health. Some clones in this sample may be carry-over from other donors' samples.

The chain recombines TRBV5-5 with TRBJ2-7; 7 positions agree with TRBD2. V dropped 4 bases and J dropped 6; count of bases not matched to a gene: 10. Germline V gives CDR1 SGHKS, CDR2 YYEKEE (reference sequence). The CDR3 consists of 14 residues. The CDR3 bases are TGTGCCAGCAGCCGGACGACTAGCCCGAGCGAGCAGTACTTC. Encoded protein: CASSRTTSPSEQYF. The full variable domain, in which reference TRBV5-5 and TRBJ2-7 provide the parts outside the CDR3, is DAGVTQSPTHLIKTRGQQVTLRCSPISGHKSVSWYQQVLGQGPQFIFQYYEKEERGRGNFPDRFSARQFPNYSSELNVNALLLGDSALYLCASSRTTSPSEQYFGPGTRLTVT.

For the CDR3, the DNA is TGTGCCAGCAGCTCCCAACCCGGGACTAGCAGCGATGAGCAGTTCTTC. Translation: CASSSQPGTSSDEQFF. The chain employs TRBV7-2 and TRBJ2-1, with 9 bases aligning to TRBD2. The CDR3 has 16 residues. V trimming: 4 bases; J trimming: 8 bases; junction bases outside the gene matches: 12. Germline-derived CDR1 and CDR2 are SGHTA and FQGNSA.

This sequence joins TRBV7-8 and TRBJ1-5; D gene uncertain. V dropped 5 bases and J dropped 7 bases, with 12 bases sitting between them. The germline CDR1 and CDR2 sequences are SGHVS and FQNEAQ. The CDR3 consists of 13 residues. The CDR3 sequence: CASSLSAGQPQHF. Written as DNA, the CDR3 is TGTGCCAGCAGCCTCAGTGCGGGCCAGCCCCAGCATTTT.

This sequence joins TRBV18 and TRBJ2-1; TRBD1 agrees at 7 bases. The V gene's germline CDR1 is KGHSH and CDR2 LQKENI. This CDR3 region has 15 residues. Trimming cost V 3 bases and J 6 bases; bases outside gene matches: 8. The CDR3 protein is CASSPIPGQSNEQFF. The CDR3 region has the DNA TGTGCCAGCTCACCGATTCCGGGACAGAGCAATGAGCAGTTCTTC.

The chain's CDR3 is CASSIRYPNTGELFF. The CDR3 bases are TGTGCCAGCAGCATCCGATATCCGAACACCGGGGAGCTGTTTTTT. The gene calls are TRBV9 and TRBJ2-2; D remains ambiguous. Looked up from germline, CDR1 is SGDLS and CDR2 is YYNGEE. Deletions cut 4 bases from V and 0 bases from J, with 10 bases between. The CDR3 is 15 amino acids. The whole variable domain, filled in from reference TRBV9 and TRBJ2-2, reads DSGVTQTPKHLITATGQRVTLRCSPRSGDLSVYWYQQSLDQGLQFLIQYYNGEERAKGNILERFSAQQFPDLHSELNLSSLELGDSALYFCASSIRYPNTGELFFGEGSRLTVL.

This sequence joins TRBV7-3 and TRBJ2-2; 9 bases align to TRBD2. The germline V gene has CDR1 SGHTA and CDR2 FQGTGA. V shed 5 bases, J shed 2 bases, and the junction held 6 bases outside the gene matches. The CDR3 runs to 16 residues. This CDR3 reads CASSPRGRANTGELFF. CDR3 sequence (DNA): TGTGCCAGCAGCCCACGCGGGAGGGCTAACACCGGGGAGCTGTTTTTT.

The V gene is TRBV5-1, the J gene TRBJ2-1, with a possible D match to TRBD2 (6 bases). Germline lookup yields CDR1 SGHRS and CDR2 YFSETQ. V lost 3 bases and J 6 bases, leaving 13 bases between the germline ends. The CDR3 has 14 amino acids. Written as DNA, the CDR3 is TGCGCCAGCAGCTACGGGGGTGCCCTCAATGAGCAGTTCTTC. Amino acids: CASSYGGALNEQFF.

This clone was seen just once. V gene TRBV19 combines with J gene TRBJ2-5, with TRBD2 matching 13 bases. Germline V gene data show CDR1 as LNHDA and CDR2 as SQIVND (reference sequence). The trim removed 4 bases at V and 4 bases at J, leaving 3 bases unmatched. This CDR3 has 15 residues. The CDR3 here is CASSRLAGGGETQYF. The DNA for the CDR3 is TGTGCCAGTAGTAGACTAGCGGGAGGCGGAGAGACCCAGTACTTC.

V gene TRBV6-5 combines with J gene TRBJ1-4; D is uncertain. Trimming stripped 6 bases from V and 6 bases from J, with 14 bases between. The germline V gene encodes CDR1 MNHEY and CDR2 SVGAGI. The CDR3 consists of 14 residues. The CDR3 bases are TGTGCCAGCAGACGCGTCTCGGATCATGAAAAACTGTTTTTT. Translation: CASRRVSDHEKLFF.

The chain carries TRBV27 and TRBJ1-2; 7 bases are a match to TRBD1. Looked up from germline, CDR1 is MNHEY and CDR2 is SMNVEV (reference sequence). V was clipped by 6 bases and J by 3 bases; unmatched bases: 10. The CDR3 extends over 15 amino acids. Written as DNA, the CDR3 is TGTGCCAGCAGCCACTTAGGGGGCTCTGACTATGGCTACACCTTC. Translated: CASSHLGGSDYGYTF.

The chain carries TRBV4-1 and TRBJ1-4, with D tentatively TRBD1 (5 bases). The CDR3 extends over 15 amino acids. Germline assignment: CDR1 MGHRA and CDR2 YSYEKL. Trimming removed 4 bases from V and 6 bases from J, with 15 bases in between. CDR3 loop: CASSRQLGGYEKLFF. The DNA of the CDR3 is TGCGCCAGCAGCCGACAGCTCGGGGGGTATGAAAAACTGTTTTTT.

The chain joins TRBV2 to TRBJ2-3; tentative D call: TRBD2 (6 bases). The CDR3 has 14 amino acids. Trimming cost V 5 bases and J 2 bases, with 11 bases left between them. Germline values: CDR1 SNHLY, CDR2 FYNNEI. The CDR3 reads CASSSASVTDTQYF. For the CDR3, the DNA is TGTGCCAGCAGTTCGGCTAGCGTCACAGATACGCAGTATTTT.

In nucleotides, the CDR3 is TGTGCCAGCAGTGTGGCAGAAGGAAACACCATATATTTT. Translation: CASSVAEGNTIYF. This chain links TRBV2 with TRBJ1-3; D not certain. CDR3 length: 13 amino acids. Trimming pared 4 bases from V and 4 bases from J, leaving 8 bases between. In germline, CDR1 is SNHLY, CDR2 FYNNEI.

CDR3 nucleotide sequence: TGTGCCAGCAGTGAACTTACCGTGGGGGCGGCGGGAGATCAGCCCCAGCATTTT. Amino acids: CASSELTVGAAGDQPQHF. The rearrangement links TRBV6-1 to TRBJ1-5, with D possibly TRBD1 on 6 matching bases. Germline loops: CDR1 MNHNS, CDR2 SASEGT. Trimming took 2 bases from V and 5 from J, leaving 22 bases between them. This CDR3 has 18 amino acids.